The entry below describes one TCR beta chain. Its antigen is currently unknown. This sample stems from a study of blood T cells in healthy people across ages. Study findings and constraints: TCR beta diversity per million T cells fell roughly linearly with age.

Total RNA, at least 5.5 micrograms per sample, came from PBMCs. Next came a second PCR, run for about 7 to 12 cycles, which used a sample-barcoded 5' primer along with a J-beta primer mix. Each cDNA molecule was tagged by a template-switch adaptor with 12 random nucleotides. MiXCR, run by TCRdb on the 5' RACE reads, gives a single entry per CDR3 protein. The sample lists about 1.4 million distinct CDR3 sequences, around 55% occurring once. This clonotype originated in a man between 18 and 29 years old in good health. Input material: blood.

CDR3 residues: CASNTQDNEQFF. The CDR3 DNA is TGTGCCAGCAACACACAAGACAATGAGCAGTTCTTC. The genes are TRBV12-3 or TRBV12-4 and TRBJ2-1; D is undetermined. The length of the CDR3 is 12 residues. V was cut by 7 bases and J by 5 bases, with 9 bases left in between.